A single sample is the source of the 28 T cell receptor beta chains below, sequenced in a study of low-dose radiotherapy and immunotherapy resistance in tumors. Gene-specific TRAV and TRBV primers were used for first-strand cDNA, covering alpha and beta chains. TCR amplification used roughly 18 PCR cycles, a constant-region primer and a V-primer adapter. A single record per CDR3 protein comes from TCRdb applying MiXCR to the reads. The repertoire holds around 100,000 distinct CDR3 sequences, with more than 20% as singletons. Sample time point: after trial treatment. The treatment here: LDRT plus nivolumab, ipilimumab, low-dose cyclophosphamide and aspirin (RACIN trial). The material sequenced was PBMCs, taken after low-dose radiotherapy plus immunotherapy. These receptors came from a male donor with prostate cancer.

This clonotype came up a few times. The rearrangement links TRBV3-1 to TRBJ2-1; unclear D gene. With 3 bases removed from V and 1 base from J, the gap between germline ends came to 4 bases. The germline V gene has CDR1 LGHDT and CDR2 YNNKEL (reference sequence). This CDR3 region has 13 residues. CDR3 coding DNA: TGTGCCAGCAGCCAGGGATCCTACAATGAGCAGTTCTTC. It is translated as CASSQGSYNEQFF.

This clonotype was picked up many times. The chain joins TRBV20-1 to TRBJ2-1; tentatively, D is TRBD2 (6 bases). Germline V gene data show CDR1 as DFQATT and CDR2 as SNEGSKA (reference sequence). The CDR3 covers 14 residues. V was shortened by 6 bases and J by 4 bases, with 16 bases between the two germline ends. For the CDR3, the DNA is TGCAGTGCAGTCCCTAGCGCAGGTTACAATGAGCAGTTCTTC. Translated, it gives CSAVPSAGYNEQFF.

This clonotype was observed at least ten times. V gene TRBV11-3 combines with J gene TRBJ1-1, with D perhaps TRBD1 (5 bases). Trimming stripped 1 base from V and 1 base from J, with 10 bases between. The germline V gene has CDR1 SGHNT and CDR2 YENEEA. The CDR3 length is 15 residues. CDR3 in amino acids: CASSLGGGSNTEAFF. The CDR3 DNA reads TGTGCCAGCAGCTTAGGCGGGGGGTCGAACACTGAAGCTTTCTTT.

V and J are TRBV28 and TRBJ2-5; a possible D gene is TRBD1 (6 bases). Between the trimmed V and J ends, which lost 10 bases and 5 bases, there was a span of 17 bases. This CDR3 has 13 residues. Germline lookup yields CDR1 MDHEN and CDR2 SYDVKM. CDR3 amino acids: CANPGEGVETQYF. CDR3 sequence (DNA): TGTGCCAACCCGGGCGAGGGGGTCGAGACCCAGTACTTC.

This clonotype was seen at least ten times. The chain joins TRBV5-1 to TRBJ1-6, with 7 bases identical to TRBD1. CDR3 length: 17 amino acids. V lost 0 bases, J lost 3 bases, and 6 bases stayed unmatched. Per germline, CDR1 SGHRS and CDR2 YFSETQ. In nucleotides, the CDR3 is TGCGCCAGCAGCTTGGAACCGACAGGGTTCTATAATTCACCCCTCCACTTT. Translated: CASSLEPTGFYNSPLHF.

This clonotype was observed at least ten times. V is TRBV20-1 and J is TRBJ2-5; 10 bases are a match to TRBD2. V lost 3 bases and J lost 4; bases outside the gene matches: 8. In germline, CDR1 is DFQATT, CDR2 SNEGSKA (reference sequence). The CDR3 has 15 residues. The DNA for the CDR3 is TGCAGTGCTAGGGGCCCCAGCGGGGGGGCAGAGACCCAGTACTTC. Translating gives CSARGPSGGAETQYF.

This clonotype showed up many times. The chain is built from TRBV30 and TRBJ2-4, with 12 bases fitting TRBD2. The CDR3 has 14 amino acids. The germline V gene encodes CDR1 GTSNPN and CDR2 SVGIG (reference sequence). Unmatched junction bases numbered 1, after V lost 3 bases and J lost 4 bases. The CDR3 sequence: CAWSGTSGKNIQYF. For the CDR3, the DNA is TGTGCCTGGAGCGGGACTAGCGGGAAAAACATTCAGTACTTC.

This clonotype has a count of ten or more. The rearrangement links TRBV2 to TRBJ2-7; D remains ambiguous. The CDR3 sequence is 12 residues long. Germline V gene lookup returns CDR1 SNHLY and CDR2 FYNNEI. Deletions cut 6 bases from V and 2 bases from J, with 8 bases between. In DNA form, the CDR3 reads TGTGCCAGCAGGACGGTGGCCTACGAGCAGTACTTC. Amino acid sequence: CASRTVAYEQYF. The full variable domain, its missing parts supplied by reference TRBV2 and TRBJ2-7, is EPEVTQTPSHQVTQMGQEVILRCVPISNHLYFYWYRQILGQKVEFLVSFYNNEISEKSEIFDDQFSVERPDGSNFTLKIRSTKLEDSAMYFCASRTVAYEQYFGPGTRLTVT.

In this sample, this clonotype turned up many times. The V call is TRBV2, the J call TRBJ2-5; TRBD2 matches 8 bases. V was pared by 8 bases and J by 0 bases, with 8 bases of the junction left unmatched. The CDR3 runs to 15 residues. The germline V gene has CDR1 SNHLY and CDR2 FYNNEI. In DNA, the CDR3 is TGTGCCAGCTACGGGAGTAGCGGGGACCAAGAGACCCAGTACTTC. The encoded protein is CASYGSSGDQETQYF.

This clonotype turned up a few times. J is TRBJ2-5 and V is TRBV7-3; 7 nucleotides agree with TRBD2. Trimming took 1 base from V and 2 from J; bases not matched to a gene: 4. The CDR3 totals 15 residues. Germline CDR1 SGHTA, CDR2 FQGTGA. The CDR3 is CASSLNRGVQETQYF. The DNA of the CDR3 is TGTGCCAGCAGCTTAAATCGGGGGGTACAAGAGACCCAGTACTTC.

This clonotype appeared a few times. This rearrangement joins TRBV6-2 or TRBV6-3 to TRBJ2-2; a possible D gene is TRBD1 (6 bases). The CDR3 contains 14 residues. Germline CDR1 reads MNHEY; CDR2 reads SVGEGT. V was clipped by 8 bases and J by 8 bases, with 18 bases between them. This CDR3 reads CASFRTDRRGELFF. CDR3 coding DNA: TGTGCCAGCTTCAGGACAGACAGAAGAGGGGAGCTGTTTTTT.

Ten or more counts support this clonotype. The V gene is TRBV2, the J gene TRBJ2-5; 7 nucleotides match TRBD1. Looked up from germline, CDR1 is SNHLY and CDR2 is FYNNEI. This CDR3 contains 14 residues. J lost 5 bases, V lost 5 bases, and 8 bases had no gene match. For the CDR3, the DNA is TGTGCCAGCAGTCTGAGACAGGGCGGGGAGACCCAGTACTTC. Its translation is CASSLRQGGETQYF.

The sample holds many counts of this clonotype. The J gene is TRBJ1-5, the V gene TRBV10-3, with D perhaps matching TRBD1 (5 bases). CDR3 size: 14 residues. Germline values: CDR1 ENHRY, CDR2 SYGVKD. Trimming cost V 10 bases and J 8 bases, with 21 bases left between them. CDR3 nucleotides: TGTGCCACATGGGGGGGGGATCTGGTTAAGCCCCAGCATTTT. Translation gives CATWGGDLVKPQHF.

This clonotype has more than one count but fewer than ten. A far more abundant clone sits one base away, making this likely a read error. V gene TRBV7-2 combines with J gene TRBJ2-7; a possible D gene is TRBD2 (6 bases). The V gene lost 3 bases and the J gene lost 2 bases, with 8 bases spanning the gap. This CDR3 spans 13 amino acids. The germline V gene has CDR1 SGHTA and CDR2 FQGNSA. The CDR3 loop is CASSFPGAYEQYF. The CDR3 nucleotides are TGTGCCAGCAGCTTCCCGGGGGCCTACGAGCAGTACTTC.

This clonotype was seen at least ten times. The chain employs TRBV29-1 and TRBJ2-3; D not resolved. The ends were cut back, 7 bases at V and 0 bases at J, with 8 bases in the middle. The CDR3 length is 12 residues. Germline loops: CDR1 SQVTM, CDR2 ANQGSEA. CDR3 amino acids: CSAMDSTDTQYF. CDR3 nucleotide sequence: TGCAGCGCTATGGACAGCACAGATACGCAGTATTTT.

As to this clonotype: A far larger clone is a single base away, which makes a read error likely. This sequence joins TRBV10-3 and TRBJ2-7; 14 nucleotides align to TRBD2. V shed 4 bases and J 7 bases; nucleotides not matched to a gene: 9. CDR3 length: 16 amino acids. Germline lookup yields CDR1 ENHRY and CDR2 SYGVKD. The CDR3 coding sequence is TGTGCCATCAGTGGGACTAGCGGGGGGACAGCGAATGAGCAGTACTTC. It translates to CAISGTSGGTANEQYF.

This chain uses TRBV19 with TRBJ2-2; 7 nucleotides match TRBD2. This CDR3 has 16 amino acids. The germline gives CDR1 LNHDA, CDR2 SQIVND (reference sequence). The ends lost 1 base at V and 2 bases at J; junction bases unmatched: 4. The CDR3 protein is CASSIVGGVNTGELFF. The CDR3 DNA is TGTGCCAGTAGTATAGTTGGGGGGGTAAACACCGGGGAGCTGTTTTTT.

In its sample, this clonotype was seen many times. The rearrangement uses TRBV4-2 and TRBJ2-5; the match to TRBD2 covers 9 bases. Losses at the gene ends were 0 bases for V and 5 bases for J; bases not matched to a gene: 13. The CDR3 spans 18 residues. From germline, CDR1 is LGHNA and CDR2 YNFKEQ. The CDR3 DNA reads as TGTGCCAGCAGCCAAGATTCATCTAGCGGGGCTGACGGGGAGACCCAGTACTTC. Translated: CASSQDSSSGADGETQYF.

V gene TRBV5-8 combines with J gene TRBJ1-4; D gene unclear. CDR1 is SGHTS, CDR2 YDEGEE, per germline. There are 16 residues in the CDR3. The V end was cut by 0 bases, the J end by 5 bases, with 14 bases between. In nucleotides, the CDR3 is TGTGCCAGCAGCTTGGACGTCAGAAGAATAAATGAAAAACTGTTTTTT. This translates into CASSLDVRRINEKLFF.

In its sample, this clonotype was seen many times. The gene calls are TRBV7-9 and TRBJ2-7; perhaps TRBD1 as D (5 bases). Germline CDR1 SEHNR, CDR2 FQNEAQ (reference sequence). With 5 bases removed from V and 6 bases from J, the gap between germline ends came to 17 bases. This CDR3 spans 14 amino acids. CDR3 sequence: CASSPQYSRGEQYF. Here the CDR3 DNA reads TGTGCCAGCAGCCCTCAGTACTCAAGGGGCGAGCAGTACTTC.

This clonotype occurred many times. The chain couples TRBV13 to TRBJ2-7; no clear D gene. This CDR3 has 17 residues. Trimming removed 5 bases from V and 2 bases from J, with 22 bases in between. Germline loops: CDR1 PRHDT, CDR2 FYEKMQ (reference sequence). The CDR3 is CASSPPLEGKTPYEQYF. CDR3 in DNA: TGTGCCAGCAGCCCTCCCCTTGAAGGGAAGACACCCTACGAGCAGTACTTC.

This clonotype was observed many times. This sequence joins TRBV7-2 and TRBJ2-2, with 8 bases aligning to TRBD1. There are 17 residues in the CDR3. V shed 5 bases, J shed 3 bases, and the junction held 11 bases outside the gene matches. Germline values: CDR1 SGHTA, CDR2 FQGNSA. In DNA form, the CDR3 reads TGTGCCAGCAGCCCGACCTCAGGGGGCAGTTACACCGGGGAGCTGTTTTTT. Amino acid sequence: CASSPTSGGSYTGELFF.

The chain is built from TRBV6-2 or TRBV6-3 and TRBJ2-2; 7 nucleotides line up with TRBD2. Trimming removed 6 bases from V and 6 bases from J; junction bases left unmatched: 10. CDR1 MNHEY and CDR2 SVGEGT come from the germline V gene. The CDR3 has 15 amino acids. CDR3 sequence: CASRRRREGAGELFF. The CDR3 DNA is TGTGCCAGCAGGAGGAGGAGGGAGGGAGCCGGGGAGCTGTTTTTT.

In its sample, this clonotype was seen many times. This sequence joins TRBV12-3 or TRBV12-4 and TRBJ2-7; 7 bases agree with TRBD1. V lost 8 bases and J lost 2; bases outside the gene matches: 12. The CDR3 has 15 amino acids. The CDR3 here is CASGSGQAGTYEQYF. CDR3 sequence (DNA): TGTGCCAGCGGGTCCGGACAGGCAGGTACCTACGAGCAGTACTTC.

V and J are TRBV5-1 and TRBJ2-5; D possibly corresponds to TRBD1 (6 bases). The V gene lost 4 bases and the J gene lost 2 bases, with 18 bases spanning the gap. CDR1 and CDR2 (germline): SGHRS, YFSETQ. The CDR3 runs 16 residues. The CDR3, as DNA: TGCGCCAGCAGCCGATTCCAGGGGCATTCACAAGAGACCCAGTACTTC. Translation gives CASSRFQGHSQETQYF.

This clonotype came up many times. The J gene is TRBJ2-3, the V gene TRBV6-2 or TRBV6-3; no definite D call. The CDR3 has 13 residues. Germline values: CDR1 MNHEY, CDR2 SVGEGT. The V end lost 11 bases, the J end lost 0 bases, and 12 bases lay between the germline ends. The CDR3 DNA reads TGTGCCGCGTCGACGCAAAGCACAGATACGCAGTATTTT. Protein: CAASTQSTDTQYF.

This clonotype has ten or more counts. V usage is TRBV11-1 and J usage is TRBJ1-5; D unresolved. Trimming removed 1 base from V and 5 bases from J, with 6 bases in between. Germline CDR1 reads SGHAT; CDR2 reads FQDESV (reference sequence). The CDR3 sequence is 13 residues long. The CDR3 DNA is TGTGCCAGCAGCTTAGACGGTTATCAGCCCCAGCATTTT. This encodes CASSLDGYQPQHF.

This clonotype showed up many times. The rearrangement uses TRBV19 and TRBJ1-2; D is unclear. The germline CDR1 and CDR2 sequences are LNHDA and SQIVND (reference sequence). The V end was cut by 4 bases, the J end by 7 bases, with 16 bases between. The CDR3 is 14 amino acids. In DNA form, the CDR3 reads TGTGCCAGTAGTACCCGGAGGTGGCTATCTGGCTACACCTTC. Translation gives CASSTRRWLSGYTF.